In this sample, the clone carrying this T cell receptor beta chain turned up once. This entry is derived from a study of blood T cell repertoires in COVID-19. Study in general: The United States, Italy and Spain supplied acute and convalescent COVID-19 samples.

Methods used by the authors: Estimated nucleated cell counts came from reference gene primer amplification. This table comes from immunoSEQ multiplex PCR, and its TCRdb copy is limited to in-frame clones, with some not included. From that table come the V and J calls and clone size; the DNA was used to work out D and trimming. The sample yields more than 300,000 clones, around 87% seen once. This CDR3 contains 14 residues. V lost 0 bases, J lost 3 bases, and 6 bases lay in between. CDR1 is SGDLS, CDR2 YYNGEE, per germline. The source of this sequence is a woman aged 25 to 39 with COVID-19, enrolled during active disease. The sample consisted of peripheral blood. The chain uses TRBV9 and TRBJ2-2; unclear D gene. The CDR3 bases are TGTGCCAGCAGCGTAGGAGTGGACACCGGGGAGCTGTTTTTT. As protein: CASSVGVDTGELFF. Drawing the rest from reference TRBV9 and TRBJ2-2, the complete variable domain is DSGVTQTPKHLITATGQRVTLRCSPRSGDLSVYWYQQSLDQGLQFLIQYYNGEERAKGNILERFSAQQFPDLHSELNLSSLELGDSALYFCASSVGVDTGELFFGEGSRLTVL.